This TCR beta chain comes out of a study of cytomegalovirus exposure and HLA in healthy donors. The donors, nominally healthy at sampling, likely had unrecorded immune exposures. This CDR3 is 15 amino acids long. The germline V gene has CDR1 SGHKS and CDR2 YYEKEE (reference sequence). Deletions cut 4 bases from V and 2 bases from J, with 14 bases between. Findings and limits, study-wide: In vitro, a few CMV-associated chains proved specific for CMV antigens. Some V segments, including TRBV6-2 and TRBV6-3, were excluded as indistinguishable.

Both 60 Vbeta primers and 13 Jbeta primers went into the PCR. Some clones are missing from TCRdb's copy, which holds only in-frame ones; the method was immunoSEQ multiplex PCR. The sample records approximately 32,000 clones, over 90% being singletons. Worth noting for this clone: The target antigen is unknown.

The chain combines TRBV5-5 with TRBJ2-3, with D perhaps TRBD1 (6 bases). Sequenced material: PBMCs. The sequence derives from a woman younger than 30 in good health and CMV-seronegative. The CDR3 loop reads CASSPSGTITDTQYF. The CDR3 DNA reads TGTGCCAGCAGCCCATCCGGGACAATCACAGATACGCAGTATTTT.